Listed here are 10 T cell receptor beta chains from one sample, sequenced in a study of CD8 T cells in Susac syndrome. Random hexamers were used to reverse transcribe 0.5 to 1 ug of RNA. TCRdb used MiXCR to reprocess the immunoSEQ multiplex PCR reads, holding one entry per CDR3 protein. The sample has about 100,000 distinct CDR3 sequences; 95% are singletons. The sequenced sample was CD8+ T cells from PBMCs. These receptors originate from a human donor with Susac syndrome.

V usage is TRBV20-1 and J usage is TRBJ2-7; TRBD2 matches at 7 bases. CDR3 length: 12 residues. CDR1 and CDR2 (germline): DFQATT, SNEGSKA (reference sequence). CDR3 sequence (DNA): TGCACCCTACGGGGAGGGCCCAACGAGCAGTACTTC. Translating gives CTLRGGPNEQYF.

The gene calls are TRBV28 and TRBJ1-1, with D unclear. CDR1 and CDR2 from the germline V gene are MDHEN and SYDVKM. There are 12 residues in the CDR3. V shed 5 bases and J shed 5 bases, with 9 bases lying between them. The CDR3 region is CASSPEGTEAFF. In DNA, the CDR3 is TGTGCCAGCAGTCCCGAGGGTACTGAAGCTTTCTTT.

The rearrangement joins TRBV9 to TRBJ1-2; D is unresolved. This CDR3 contains 12 residues. With 4 bases removed from V and 8 bases from J, the gap between germline ends came to 12 bases. Germline V gives CDR1 SGDLS, CDR2 YYNGEE. The CDR3 DNA reads TGTGCCAGCAGCAGCGACGGGTTGGGCTACACCTTC. Translated: CASSSDGLGYTF.

This sequence joins TRBV23-1 and TRBJ1-4, with D tentatively TRBD1 (5 bases). TRBV23-1 is assigned to the ORF class and has an uncertain function. The CDR3 length is 17 residues. V was pared by 2 bases and J by 0 bases, with 13 bases between. The CDR3 bases are TGCGCCAGCAGTCAAACCGGGGGGAGAGCAACTAATGAAAAACTGTTTTTT. Protein: CASSQTGGRATNEKLFF.

This chain uses TRBV28 with TRBJ2-1; 8 nucleotides align to TRBD2. J was trimmed by 0 bases and V by 6 bases; bases with no gene match: 1. This CDR3 comprises 14 residues. The germline V gene has CDR1 MDHEN and CDR2 SYDVKM. Here the CDR3 DNA reads TGTGCCAGCAGAAGCGGGAGCTCCTACAATGAGCAGTTCTTC. This codes for CASRSGSSYNEQFF.

The count of this clonotype is one. The CDR3 spells CASSLLGPDGETQYF. DNA for the CDR3: TGTGCCAGCAGTTTACTGGGACCGGACGGAGAGACCCAGTACTTC. The V gene is TRBV12-3 or TRBV12-4, the J gene TRBJ2-5; either TRBD1 or TRBD2 may supply D (5 bases each). With 2 bases removed from V and 4 bases from J, the gap between germline ends came to 14 bases. The CDR3 contains 15 residues.

This sequence joins TRBV20-1 and TRBJ1-2; D unresolved. The length of the CDR3 is 13 residues. Germline lookup yields CDR1 DFQATT and CDR2 SNEGSKA (reference sequence). The germline V and J ends were trimmed by 7 bases and 1 base, with 13 bases remaining between them. CDR3 sequence (DNA): TGCAGTGTACAACAACCGATTAACTATGGCTACACCTTC. Its translation: CSVQQPINYGYTF.

The chain carries TRBV5-1 and TRBJ2-4, with 8 bases aligning to TRBD1. Per the germline V gene, CDR1 is SGHRS and CDR2 is YFSETQ. The CDR3 totals 16 residues. V lost 10 bases and J lost 5; bases outside the gene matches: 17. DNA of the CDR3: TGCGCCTCCTCGAGGGGAGACAGGGGTTTACAAAACATTCAGTACTTC. Translation: CASSRGDRGLQNIQYF.

This clonotype turned up a few times. This chain uses TRBV7-9 with TRBJ1-5; D is unclear. Germline V CDR1 and CDR2: SEHNR, FQNEAQ (reference sequence). Between the trimmed V and J ends, which lost 2 bases and 3 bases, there was a span of 2 bases. This CDR3 contains 12 residues. CDR3 sequence: CASSLPNQPQHF. The CDR3 region has the DNA TGTGCCAGCAGCTTACCCAATCAGCCCCAGCATTTT.

In this sample, this clonotype turned up once. CDR3 coding DNA: TGTGCCAGCAGCCCCGGAGAGGAATATGGCTACACCTTC. Translating gives CASSPGEEYGYTF. The rearrangement links TRBV13 to TRBJ1-2; no clear D. CDR3 size: 13 residues. Germline V CDR1 and CDR2: PRHDT, FYEKMQ (reference sequence). V lost 5 bases to trimming and J lost 5 bases, with 12 bases between them.